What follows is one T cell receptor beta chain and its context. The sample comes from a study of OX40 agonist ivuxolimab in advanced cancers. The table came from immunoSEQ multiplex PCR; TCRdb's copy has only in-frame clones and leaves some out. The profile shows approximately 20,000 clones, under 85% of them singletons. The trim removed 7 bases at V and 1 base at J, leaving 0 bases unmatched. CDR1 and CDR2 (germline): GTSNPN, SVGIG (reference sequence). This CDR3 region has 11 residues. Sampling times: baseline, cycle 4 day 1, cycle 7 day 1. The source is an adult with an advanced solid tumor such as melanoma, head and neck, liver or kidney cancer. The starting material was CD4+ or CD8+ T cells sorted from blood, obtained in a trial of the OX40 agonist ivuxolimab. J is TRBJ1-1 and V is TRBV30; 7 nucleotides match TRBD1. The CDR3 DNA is TGTGCCTCAGGGGGGAACACTGAAGCTTTCTTT. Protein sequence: CASGGNTEAFF.